This is a list of T cell receptor beta chains from one sample in a study of spatial heterogeneity in lung cancer. TCRdb re-derived calls from the 5' RACE reads in MiXCR, one entry per CDR3 protein. Here the sample spans about 43,000 distinct CDR3 sequences, approximately 22% being singletons. The specimen comprised PBMCs, sampled at follow-up. These receptors were taken from a female donor with early-stage non-small cell lung cancer. Each CDR3 is given with its conserved first and last residue. The order of the fields is D gene, J gene, clone size, V gene, CDR3 DNA, CDR3 protein. D genes are given only for firm matches. The size of a clone is reported for some rows only, either as once, few or many, or as a class for expanded clones.

.,TRBJ2-4,few,TRBV7-3,TGTGCCAGCAGCTTATTCCCTGGGAACATTCAGTACTTC,CASSLFPGNIQYF
TRBD2,TRBJ2-5,few,TRBV27,TGTGCCAGCAGTCAAGGACTAGCGGGAGAAGAGACCCAGTACTTC,CASSQGLAGEETQYF
TRBD1,TRBJ1-4,few,TRBV19,TGTGCCAGTAGTATACTTCGACAGGGAACGAATGAAAAACTGTTTTTT,CASSILRQGTNEKLFF
.,TRBJ2-3,few,TRBV20-1,TGCAGTGCCCGTAGCAGCTTTGGCACAGATACGCAGTATTTT,CSARSSFGTDTQYF
TRBD1,TRBJ2-3,.,TRBV29-1,TGCAGCGCAGCCGGGACAGGCAGCACAGATACGCAGTATTTT,CSAAGTGSTDTQYF
.,TRBJ1-5,.,TRBV2,TGTGCCAGTCACGATAGCAATCAGCCCCAGCATTTT,CASHDSNQPQHF
.,TRBJ2-1,many,TRBV12-5,TGTGCTAGTGGTTTAGGGTGGAATGAGCAGTTCTTC,CASGLGWNEQFF
TRBD2,TRBJ2-1,.,TRBV5-6,TGTGCCAGCAGCTTCAGGCGGGGGGGCAGGAATGAGCAGTTCTTC,CASSFRRGGRNEQFF
.,TRBJ2-3,few,TRBV14,TGTGCCAGCAGCCAATTTGAGGGACGGCGGACAGATACGCAGTATTTT,CASSQFEGRRTDTQYF
.,TRBJ2-2,few,TRBV3-1,TGTGCCAGCAGTGGGGGAGAGGGGCACAAGAACACCGGGGAGCTGTTTTTT,CASSGGEGHKNTGELFF
.,TRBJ1-2,.,TRBV7-8,TGTGCCAGCAGCTTTGAGGGTAGCGGCTACACCTTC,CASSFEGSGYTF
.,TRBJ2-3,few,TRBV20-1,TGCAGTGCCCCGGGGGCCGGAGATACGCAGTATTTT,CSAPGAGDTQYF
TRBD2,TRBJ2-3,few,TRBV7-9,TGTGCCAGCAGCCTAAGGACTAGCGGGAGGGCCCCCGATACGCAGTATTTT,CASSLRTSGRAPDTQYF
.,TRBJ2-5,many,TRBV10-3,TGTGCCATCAGAGGACAGCAAGAGACCCAGTACTTC,CAIRGQQETQYF
.,TRBJ1-4,.,TRBV7-8,TGTGCCAGCAGCGTAGGGGGTGAAAAACTGTTTTTT,CASSVGGEKLFF
TRBD2,TRBJ2-5,.,TRBV7-2,TGTGCCAGCAGCTCGGAAGGACTAGCGTTTGTAGAGACCCAGTACTTC,CASSSEGLAFVETQYF
.,TRBJ2-1,.,TRBV7-9,TGTGCCAGCAACGATCCCCAACTAGCATACAATGAGCAGTTCTTC,CASNDPQLAYNEQFF
.,TRBJ1-4,many,TRBV2,TGTGCCAGCAGTGAATCCGTGAGGGGAATAACTCAACTGTTTTTT,CASSESVRGITQLFF
TRBD1,TRBJ1-5,many,TRBV11-2,TGTGCCAGCAGCTTCGGGGGACAGCATCAGCCCCAGCATTTT,CASSFGGQHQPQHF
TRBD1,TRBJ1-2,.,TRBV30,TGTGCCTGGAACTCGGGACAGGGGATTGGCTACACCTTC,CAWNSGQGIGYTF
.,TRBJ2-1,medium-sized,TRBV28,TGTGCCAGCAGTTACGACAGAGAGCAGTTCTTC,CASSYDREQFF
.,TRBJ2-2,many,TRBV10-2,TGCGCCAGCAGTGAGATTGGGATCAGCACCGGGGAGCTGTTTTTT,CASSEIGISTGELFF
.,TRBJ2-2,.,TRBV12-3/TRBV12-4,TGTGCCTCCCTGGACCCGTCGAACACCGGGGAGCTGTTTTTT,CASLDPSNTGELFF
TRBD2,TRBJ2-1,many,TRBV5-1,TGCGCCAGCAGCTTTAGCGGGAGGCGGCACAATGAGCAGTTCTTC,CASSFSGRRHNEQFF
TRBD1,TRBJ1-2,.,TRBV30,TGTGCCTGGAGTTTGGACAGGGAAAAAGATGGCTACACCTTC,CAWSLDREKDGYTF
TRBD1,TRBJ2-7,many,TRBV7-8,TGTGCCAGCAGCTTAGACCCGGCAGGGGGCGAGCAGTACTTC,CASSLDPAGGEQYF
.,TRBJ2-1,many,TRBV18,TGTGCCAGCTCACTAGGGCCCGGGGTTGACCAGTTCTTC,CASSLGPGVDQFF
.,TRBJ1-2,.,TRBV6-5,TGTGCCAGCACCAGGGACCCGAACTATGGCTACACCTTC,CASTRDPNYGYTF
TRBD2,TRBJ2-1,.,TRBV2,TGTGCCAGCAGTGAAGAGGCTAGCGGCTACAATGAGCAGTTCTTC,CASSEEASGYNEQFF
.,TRBJ1-1,few,TRBV4-1,TGCGCCAGCAGCCAAGGAGCCTCGTACTTGGGGGGCACTGAAGCTTTCTTT,CASSQGASYLGGTEAFF
.,TRBJ2-1,many,TRBV7-9,TGTGCCAGCAGCTTCTCGGGGGGCCACAATGAGCAGTTCTTC,CASSFSGGHNEQFF
.,TRBJ2-1,.,TRBV3-1,TGTGCCAGCAGCCAAGGATCCTACAATGAGCAGTTCTTC,CASSQGSYNEQFF
.,TRBJ1-1,once,TRBV7-8,TGTGCCAACAAAGAGAGATTAAACACTGAAGCTTTCTTT,CANKERLNTEAFF
.,TRBJ2-1,few,TRBV5-1,TGCGCCAGCACCCCAGGGGCGAACAATGAGCAGTTCTTC,CASTPGANNEQFF
TRBD1,TRBJ1-6,many,TRBV27,TGTGCCAGCAGCCGGGGACAGCGAGAGAGCTCCTATAATTCACCCCTCCACTTT,CASSRGQRESSYNSPLHF
TRBD2,TRBJ2-3,few,TRBV7-9,TGTGCCAGCAGCATATCAACTAGCGGGGGGGCCCTTGATACGCAGTATTTT,CASSISTSGGALDTQYF
.,TRBJ1-1,many,TRBV12-3/TRBV12-4,TGTGCCAGCAGTCCGGAACTAATCCTAACAACAGAAGCTTTCTTT,CASSPELILTTEAFF
TRBD1,TRBJ1-1,.,TRBV11-3,TGTGCCAGCAGCGTGACAGGGGGTCACGGTGAAGCTTTCTTT,CASSVTGGHGEAFF
TRBD2,TRBJ2-3,few,TRBV7-8,TGTGCCAGCAGGTCATTGTGGGGGGGAGATACGCAGTATTTT,CASRSLWGGDTQYF
.,TRBJ2-1,.,TRBV7-2,.,CASSFGIGTQRDEFF
.,TRBJ1-1,many,TRBV19,TGTGCCAGTAGTATAGTTGGGGCAGGTGAAGCTTTCTTT,CASSIVGAGEAFF
.,TRBJ2-5,.,TRBV10-3,TGTGCCATCGGGGCGGGGGCTCAGGAGACCCAGTACTTC,CAIGAGAQETQYF
TRBD2,TRBJ2-2,many,TRBV5-1,TGCGCCAGCAGCTTGCTGACTAGCGGAGACACCGGGGAGCTGTTTTTT,CASSLLTSGDTGELFF
TRBD2,TRBJ2-3,.,TRBV20-1,TGCAGTGCTAGGGGTACGCGGGGGGCCACAGATACGCAGTATTTT,CSARGTRGATDTQYF
TRBD2,TRBJ2-1,.,TRBV7-3,TGTGCCAGCAGCTTAGAAGGACTAGCGGGGTTCGATGAGCAGTTCTTC,CASSLEGLAGFDEQFF
.,TRBJ1-4,once,TRBV7-3,TGTGCCAGCAGCTTAGACCGGGGGATCAATGAAAAACTGTTTTTT,CASSLDRGINEKLFF
.,TRBJ2-2,.,TRBV10-3,TGTGCCATCAGTGAGCCGAAAGGGTCACAGGGAGTAGACACCGGGGAGCTGTTTTTT,CAISEPKGSQGVDTGELFF
.,TRBJ1-2,.,TRBV12-3/TRBV12-4,TGTGCCAGCAGTTTTGTTCCGAATAACTATGGCTACACCTTC,CASSFVPNNYGYTF
.,TRBJ1-2,.,TRBV9,TGTGCCAGCAGCGTAGGGGAGGGGGTCTATGGCTACACCTTC,CASSVGEGVYGYTF
TRBD1,TRBJ2-7,once,TRBV5-6,TGTGCCAGCAGCTTGGTAGGGACAGGTGTCACCGAGCAGTACTTC,CASSLVGTGVTEQYF
.,TRBJ2-3,.,TRBV20-1,TGCAGTGCTAGAGATCCAAGGGGAGCTCGGGTAACAGATACGCAGTATTTT,CSARDPRGARVTDTQYF
TRBD1,TRBJ1-2,.,TRBV27,TGTGCCAGCAGTTTCCTCCAGGGGGTTGGCGGCTACACCTTC,CASSFLQGVGGYTF
TRBD1,TRBJ2-5,few,TRBV20-1,TGCAGTGCTGATCCCCCACGAACAGGGGGAGCGAAACAAGAGACCCAGTACTTC,CSADPPRTGGAKQETQYF
.,TRBJ1-5,.,TRBV25-1,TGTGCCAGCAGTGACTCTGGGACAACAAGCAATCAGCCCCAGCATTTT,CASSDSGTTSNQPQHF
.,TRBJ1-3,.,TRBV11-2,TGTGCCAGCAGCCCCATCGGACGGACGATCTCTGGAAACACCATATATTTT,CASSPIGRTISGNTIYF
.,TRBJ1-2,once,TRBV3-1,TGTGCCAGCAGCCAAGAGATACAGGGAATGTTCGGCTACACCTTC,CASSQEIQGMFGYTF
.,TRBJ2-5,few,TRBV7-2,TGTGCCAGCAGCCACCGCAAGGGGTTGGGGGAGACCCAGTACTTC,CASSHRKGLGETQYF
.,TRBJ2-2,.,TRBV11-2,TGTGCCAGCAGCTGGGGGAGGACCGGGGAGCTGTTTTTT,CASSWGRTGELFF
TRBD1,TRBJ1-6,few,TRBV2,TGTGCCAGCAAACGGACAGGGGCCACCTCACCCCTCCACTTT,CASKRTGATSPLHF
.,TRBJ1-6,many,TRBV5-1,TGCGCCAGCAGCTTGTCGCCTGAGGGCGACTCACCCCTCCACTTT,CASSLSPEGDSPLHF